Reported below is one T cell receptor (beta chain). Its antigen has not been determined. This may stem from a read error, because a much larger clone lies one nucleotide away. Bulk unsorted tissue served as the source for RNA extraction, and RNA quality was assessed using a NanoDrop ND-1000 and an Agilent 2100. Distant non-tumor tissue taken more than 3 cm from the tumor edge was used as the normal lung sample. The donors were newly diagnosed lung cancer patients admitted for thoracic surgery in China from August to November 2014 who had not received prior chemotherapy. The study excluded patients who had received radiotherapy or chemotherapy before or who had another cancer at the same time. Surgical tissue pieces of about 1-2 cm3 were preserved in RNAlater solution and stored at -80 °C until use. This sample is part of a study of tumor and adjacent non-tumor tissue in lung cancer listed by TCRdb under 2018. Study-level background: Patients with adenocarcinoma (12), squamous cell carcinoma (2) and small cell lung cancer (1) were included in the cohort. The 15 enrolled patients, of whom approximately 10 were men and 5 were women, were aged roughly 31 to 85 years and were diagnosed with TNM stage I to III disease. A total of some 130,000,000 productive TCRbeta reads were generated by sequencing, corresponding to an average of about 4.17 million reads per sample. Using bulk TCRbeta repertoires from some 14 lung cancer patients, the study set lung tumor tissue side by side with matched distant non-tumor lung tissue. Over 25 paired specimens, one tumor and one normal lung sample per patient, were profiled by TCRbeta CDR3 sequencing.

The method behind the library was multiplex PCR. Data came from an Illumina HiSeq 2500. TCRbeta libraries were constructed through three rounds of nested PCR with primers (Table S4) according to protocols modified from ARM-PCR. Before sequencing, PCR products of 200-500 bp were cut from the gel and purified using the QIAquick gel extraction kit. Regarding the original processing steps: Trimmomatic was used to clean the reads, FLASH was used to merge the reads into complete CDR3 sequences, and MiTCR was used to assign the reads to V(D)J germline segments. Clonal diversity was calculated as the inverse Simpson's index using VDJtools. Productive reads were defined as in-frame sequences without a premature stop codon. TCRdb reprocessing: public reads trimmed at Q25 with fastp, clones called with MiXCR, in-frame beta chains kept. A single entry per CDR3 protein holds the most common genes and DNA from its merged rows. The V and J calls and clone size are TCRdb's, not the authors'. The sample has some 70,000 distinct CDR3 sequences on record, around 70% of them singletons. The ten top clones hold roughly a quarter of the sample.

Summary of the overall study and its limitations: TCR diversity was significantly higher in younger patients, and higher tumor TCR diversity was associated with shorter overall and disease-free survival. Tumor tissue showed significantly higher TCR diversity (inverse Simpson) than normal lung tissue, at around 460 vs 160 (P = 0.0075, Mann-Whitney U test). Only roughly 14 patients were in the cohort, and the authors stated that larger samples and more detailed clinical data are needed. Because peripheral blood was not sequenced, blood TCRbeta repertoires in the lung cancer patients of the study were not examined. In normal lung, the top 100 clones accounted for a significantly larger cumulative share of the repertoire than in tumor tissue. The methods do not name the sequencing platform or mention unique molecular identifiers.

The germline V gene specifies SQVTM as CDR1 and ANQGSEA as CDR2. Measured from the cysteine to the phenylalanine, the CDR3 is 13 residues long. Only CDR3 DNA remains: 39 bases, in frame from the first base. The receptor was derived from a woman between 50 and 59 years old with non-small cell lung cancer. Recombination linked TRBV29-1 to TRBJ2-1; the D gene assignment is ambiguous. Source material: distant non-tumor lung tissue. The nucleotide sequence is given as TGCGGCGTTGTTGTCCGATCTTTTGAAGAGCAGTTCTTC. Translated, this gives CGVVVRSFEEQFF.